Sequencing of this T cell receptor beta chain was carried out in a study of blood T cell repertoires in COVID-19 (dated by TCRdb to 2019 to 2021). With regard to the full study: Collaborator samples came from the United States, Italy and Spain and covered acute and convalescent phases of COVID-19. The repertoires were made available in a free public database intended to serve as a resource for research on the immune response to SARS-CoV-2. The samples were drawn from the first 160 participants of the ongoing ImmuneRACE study and from 1,254 subjects provided by 6 global collaborators. The dataset comprised deeply sampled blood TCRbeta repertoires from subjects exposed to, actively infected with, or recovered from COVID-19. Nearly every sample came with metadata listing a de-identified subject ID, COVID-19 status, age in years and sex. The material from the prospective study consisted of cDNA or gDNA derived from T cells, B-cell-depleted T cells, or PBMCs. Where available, HLA class I and class II types were obtained from metadata supplied by the sample provider rather than from assay-based typing.

The paper as a whole reports these results and caveats: The amount of clinical and demographic metadata varied by source and participant and was provided uncurated.

TCRbeta CDR3 regions were amplified from genomic DNA by means of the immunoSEQ Assay, a bias-controlled multiplex PCR. In the original analysis: The number of nucleated cells in each sample was estimated by amplification of reference gene primers within the assay. Sequence reads were collapsed and filtered to measure the absolute abundance of every unique TCRbeta CDR3 rearrangement. Productive Simpson clonality was computed per sample as the square root of Simpson's diversity index over productive rearrangements. Imported from immuneACCESS, the table was reduced by TCRdb to in-frame sequences with V and J called. These copies leave out some clones; in studies compared against another copy, an unresolved V gene accounts for under half, and the cause of the remainder is not known. V, J and clone size derive from that table, while D and trimming were established from the DNA sequence. The sample table holds about 46,000 clones, of which roughly nine tenths were seen once. Roughly 15% of the sample is in the top ten clones.

Points on this clone: Its recognized antigen is unknown. Base-call qualities are not available, and no considerably larger clone is one nucleotide away.

Whole blood was collected in K2EDTA tubes by collaborating institutions according to the institutions' own protocols. For TCRbeta analysis, collaborator samples were shipped as frozen whole blood, as isolated PBMCs, or as DNA extracted from either sample type. Germline trimming: 1 base from V, 4 bases from J; junction bases outside gene matches: 8. For CDR1 and CDR2, the germline V gene lists SGHDT and YYEEEE. The CDR3 covers 17 residues, taking in both the cysteine and the phenylalanine. The kept DNA is CDR3 alone, 51 bases in frame from the first base. This clonotype was sampled from a man aged 55 to 70 with active or convalescent COVID-19. The specimen sequenced was peripheral blood. This chain joins TRBV5-6 to TRBJ1-6; 7 nucleotides in the junction match TRBD1. CDR3 sequence: CASSLYPGQIYNSPLHF. The bases read TGTGCCAGCAGCTTGTACCCGGGACAGATATATAATTCACCCCTCCACTTT.